This T cell receptor beta chain was profiled in a study of blood T cell repertoires in COVID-19. The wider study: Acute and convalescent COVID-19 specimens originated in the United States, Italy and Spain.

The protocol was immunoSEQ multiplex PCR, while the TCRdb copy is restricted to in-frame clones and leaves out a portion. The data hold over 150,000 clones, with roughly four fifths observed a single time. The sample holds one count of this clone. All enrollees were roughly 18 to 89 years old and from approximately 25 US areas. This TCR came from a man aged 40-50 years who had recovered from COVID-19. The sample comprised PBMCs or T cells enriched from blood (not recorded which).

CDR3 nucleotides: TGTGCCACCAGTTCCTCGGACAGGGGAGGGGATGGCTACACCTTC. This codes for CATSSSDRGGDGYTF. The chain recombines TRBV24-1 with TRBJ1-2, with TRBD1 matching over 9 bases. The CDR3 length is 15 residues. Germline V gene sequence: CDR1 KGHDR, CDR2 SFDVKD. V lost 6 bases to trimming and J lost 6 bases; unmatched junction nucleotides: 10.